One T cell receptor (beta chain) is described in this entry. The data were taken from a study of CD8+ T cells in alopecia areata. Germline-derived CDR1 and CDR2 are MNHNY and SVGAGI (reference sequence). The CDR3 has 15 amino acids. V lost 6 bases to trimming and J lost 0 bases, with 12 bases between them. After isolation, RNA underwent reverse transcription to generate cDNA as the sequencing template. Sequencing used immunoSEQ multiplex PCR; TCRdb keeps in-frame clones, though not all of them. The sample records roughly 140,000 clones, 40% to 65% being singletons. This sequence originates from a human donor with alopecia areata. The starting material was CD8+ T cells sorted from blood, obtained at week 0. V gene TRBV6-6 combines with J gene TRBJ1-5, with D unresolved. This CDR3 is CASRRSEDSNQPQHF. As DNA, the CDR3 is TGTGCCAGCAGGAGATCAGAGGATAGCAATCAGCCCCAGCATTTT.